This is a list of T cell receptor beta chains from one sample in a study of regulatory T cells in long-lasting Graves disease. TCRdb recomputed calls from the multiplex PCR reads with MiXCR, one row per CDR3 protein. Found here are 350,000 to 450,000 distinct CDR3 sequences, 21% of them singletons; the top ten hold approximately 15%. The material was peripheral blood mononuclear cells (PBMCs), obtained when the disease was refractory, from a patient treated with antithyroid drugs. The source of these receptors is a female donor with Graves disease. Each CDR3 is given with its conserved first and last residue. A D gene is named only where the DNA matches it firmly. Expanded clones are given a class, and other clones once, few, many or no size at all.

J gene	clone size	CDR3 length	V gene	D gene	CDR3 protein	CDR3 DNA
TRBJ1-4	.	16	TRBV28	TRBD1	CASSLSGTGPNEKLFF	TGTGCCAGCAGTTTATCCGGGACAGGGCCTAATGAAAAACTGTTTTTT
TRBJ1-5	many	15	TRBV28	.	CASSRTVKSNQPQHF	TGTGCCAGCAGTAGGACAGTAAAGTCCAATCAGCCCCAGCATTTT
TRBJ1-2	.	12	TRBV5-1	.	CASSVGWGGYTF	TGCGCCAGCAGCGTAGGGTGGGGAGGCTACACCTTC
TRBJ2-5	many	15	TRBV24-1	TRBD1	CATSDLRDSQETQYF	TGTGCCACCAGTGATTTGCGGGACAGTCAAGAGACCCAGTACTTC
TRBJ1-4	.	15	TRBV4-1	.	CASSQVGATNEKLFF	TGCGCCAGCAGCCAAGTCGGTGCAACTAATGAAAAACTGTTTTTT
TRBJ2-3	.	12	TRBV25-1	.	CASSEWVDTQYF	TGTGCCAGCAGTGAATGGGTAGATACGCAGTATTTT
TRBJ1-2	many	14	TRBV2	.	CASSVVASNYGYTF	TGTGCCAGCAGTGTGGTGGCTTCTAACTATGGCTACACCTTC
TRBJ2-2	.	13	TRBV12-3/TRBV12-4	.	CASRPPGAGELFF	TGTGCCAGCAGACCGCCCGGGGCCGGGGAGCTGTTTTTT
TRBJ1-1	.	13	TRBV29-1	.	CSVGRPGWTEAFF	TGCAGCGTAGGTCGTCCAGGTTGGACTGAAGCTTTCTTT
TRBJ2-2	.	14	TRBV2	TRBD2	CASSVGGVTGELFF	TGTGCCAGCAGTGTCGGGGGGGTGACCGGGGAGCTGTTTTTT
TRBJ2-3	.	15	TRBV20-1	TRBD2	CSALTLAGVTDTQYF	TGCAGTGCTTTAACTCTAGCGGGAGTCACAGATACGCAGTATTTT
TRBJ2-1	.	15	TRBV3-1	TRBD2	CASSQDSRTRYEQFF	TGTGCCAGCAGCCAAGATTCCCGGACTAGATATGAGCAGTTCTTC
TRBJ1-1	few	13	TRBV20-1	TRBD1	CSSTGTGGTEAFF	TGCAGTTCTACCGGGACAGGGGGCACTGAAGCTTTCTTT
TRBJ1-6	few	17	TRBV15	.	CATSRDGLGQGGSPLHF	TGTGCCACCAGCAGAGATGGTCTTGGGCAGGGAGGCTCACCCCTCCACTTT
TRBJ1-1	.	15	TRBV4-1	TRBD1	CASSQQDSGGTEAFF	TGCGCCAGCAGCCAACAGGATTCAGGGGGGACTGAAGCTTTCTTT
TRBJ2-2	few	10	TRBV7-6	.	CASGTGELFF	TGTGCCAGCGGAACCGGGGAGCTGTTTTTT
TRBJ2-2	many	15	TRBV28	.	CASSPNGAVTGELFF	TGTGCCAGCAGTCCCAATGGGGCGGTCACCGGGGAGCTGTTTTTT
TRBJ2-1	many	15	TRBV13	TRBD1	CASSSRDRAYNEQFF	TGTGCCAGCAGCTCCCGGGACAGGGCCTACAATGAGCAGTTCTTC
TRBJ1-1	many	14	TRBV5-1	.	CASSLGPRGHEAFF	TGCGCCAGCAGCTTGGGACCCAGGGGTCATGAAGCTTTCTTT
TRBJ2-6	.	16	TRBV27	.	CASSFSQSSGANVLTF	TGTGCCAGCAGTTTCTCACAGAGCTCTGGGGCCAACGTCCTGACTTTC
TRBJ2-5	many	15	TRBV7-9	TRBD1	CASSFTGTDKETQYF	TGTGCCAGCAGCTTCACCGGGACAGATAAAGAGACCCAGTACTTC
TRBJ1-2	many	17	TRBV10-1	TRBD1	CASPWYKTGGGLRGYTF	TGCGCCAGCCCCTGGTACAAGACAGGGGGCGGATTACGAGGCTACACCTTC
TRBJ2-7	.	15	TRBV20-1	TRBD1	CSASRGDRGPPEQYF	TGCAGTGCTAGTAGAGGGGACAGGGGTCCCCCCGAGCAGTACTTC
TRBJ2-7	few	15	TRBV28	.	CASTPSPAAGYEQYF	TGTGCCAGCACTCCATCACCCGCAGCTGGCTACGAGCAGTACTTC
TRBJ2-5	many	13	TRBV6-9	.	CASSYDGEETQYF	TGTGCCAGCAGTTACGACGGGGAAGAGACCCAGTACTTC
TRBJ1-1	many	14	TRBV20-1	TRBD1	CSARVPAGGTEAFF	TGCAGTGCTAGAGTACCCGCAGGGGGCACTGAAGCTTTCTTT
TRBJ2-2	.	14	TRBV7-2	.	CASSLIQDTGELFF	TGTGCCAGCAGCTTAATCCAGGACACCGGGGAGCTGTTTTTT
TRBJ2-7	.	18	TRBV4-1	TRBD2	CASSPRPGLAGGPNEQYF	TGCGCCAGCAGCCCCCGCCCAGGACTAGCGGGAGGGCCCAACGAGCAGTACTTC
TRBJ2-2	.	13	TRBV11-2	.	CASSFLSTGELFF	TGTGCCAGCAGCTTCTTGTCCACCGGGGAGCTGTTTTTT
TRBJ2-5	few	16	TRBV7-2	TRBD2	CASSFFGGSLEETQYF	TGTGCCAGCAGCTTTTTCGGCGGGAGTTTGGAAGAGACCCAGTACTTC
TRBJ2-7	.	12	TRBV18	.	CASSETRSEQYF	TGTGCCAGCTCAGAAACGAGGAGTGAGCAGTACTTC
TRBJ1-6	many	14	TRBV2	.	CASSEEQGNSPLHF	TGTGCCAGCAGTGAGGAGCAGGGTAATTCACCCCTCCACTTT
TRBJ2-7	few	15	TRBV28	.	CASTTGTQTTYEQYF	TGTGCCAGCACGACCGGGACCCAGACAACCTACGAGCAGTACTTC
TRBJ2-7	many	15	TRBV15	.	CATSTPGAAGGEQYF	TGTGCCACCAGCACCCCGGGAGCGGCAGGCGGGGAGCAGTACTTC
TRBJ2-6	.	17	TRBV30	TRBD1	CARSLLQDRAGANVLTF	TGTGCCCGGAGTCTTTTGCAGGACAGGGCTGGGGCCAACGTCCTGACTTTC
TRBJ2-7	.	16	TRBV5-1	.	CASSLAPGSYNYEQYF	TGCGCCAGCAGCTTGGCCCCCGGGTCCTACAACTACGAGCAGTACTTC
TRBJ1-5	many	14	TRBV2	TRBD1	CASRGTGGNQPQHF	TGTGCCAGCAGGGGGACAGGGGGAAATCAGCCCCAGCATTTT
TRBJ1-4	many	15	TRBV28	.	CASQAFGTGNEKLFF	TGTGCCAGTCAGGCTTTCGGGACGGGAAATGAAAAACTGTTTTTT
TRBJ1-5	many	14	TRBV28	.	CASSLRGGNQPQHF	TGTGCCAGCAGTTTACGAGGGGGCAATCAGCCCCAGCATTTT
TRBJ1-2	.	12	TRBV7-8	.	CASTPENYGYTF	TGTGCCAGCACGCCGGAAAACTATGGCTACACCTTC
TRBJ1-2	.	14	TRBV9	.	CASSPQTDNYGYTF	TGTGCCAGCAGCCCCCAGACAGACAACTATGGCTACACCTTC
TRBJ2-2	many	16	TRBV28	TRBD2	CASTRSGRVHTGELFF	TGTGCCAGCACCCGTAGCGGGAGAGTCCACACCGGGGAGCTGTTTTTT
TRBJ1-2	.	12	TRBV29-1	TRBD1	CGVRTGDYGYTF	TGCGGCGTTAGAACAGGGGACTATGGCTACACCTTC
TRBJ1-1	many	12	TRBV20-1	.	CRTPDRNTEAFF	TGCAGGACCCCCGACAGGAACACTGAAGCTTTCTTT
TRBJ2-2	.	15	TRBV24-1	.	CATSEPGQPAGELFF	TGTGCCACCAGTGAACCCGGACAGCCCGCCGGGGAGCTGTTTTTT